This entry concerns a single T cell receptor beta chain. The antigen remains undetermined. This entry is derived from a study of PD-L1 blockade in urothelial cancer. Study-wide context: The researchers analyzed blood 3 weeks (second dose) and 6 weeks after treatment start. Study-level points and caveats: Expansion of tumor-associated blood clones at 3 weeks was greater in durable-benefit patients.

With 4 bases removed from V and 3 bases from J, the gap between germline ends came to 12 bases. Germline V gene data show CDR1 as SGHNT and CDR2 as YENEEA. The CDR3 is 14 residues long. Profiled with immunoSEQ multiplex PCR; TCRdb holds only in-frame clones, not every one. The table includes 35,000 to 50,000 clones, 70% to 85% detected once. Material: PBMCs, obtained around atezolizumab (anti-PD-L1) treatment. The chain couples TRBV11-3 to TRBJ1-1, with a tentative D call TRBD1 (6 bases). The clonotype comes from a man aged 65 to 85 with urothelial cancer. CDR3 in amino acids: CASSSGGPDTEAFF. The CDR3 DNA sequence: TGTGCCAGCAGCTCCGGGGGGCCCGACACTGAAGCTTTCTTT.